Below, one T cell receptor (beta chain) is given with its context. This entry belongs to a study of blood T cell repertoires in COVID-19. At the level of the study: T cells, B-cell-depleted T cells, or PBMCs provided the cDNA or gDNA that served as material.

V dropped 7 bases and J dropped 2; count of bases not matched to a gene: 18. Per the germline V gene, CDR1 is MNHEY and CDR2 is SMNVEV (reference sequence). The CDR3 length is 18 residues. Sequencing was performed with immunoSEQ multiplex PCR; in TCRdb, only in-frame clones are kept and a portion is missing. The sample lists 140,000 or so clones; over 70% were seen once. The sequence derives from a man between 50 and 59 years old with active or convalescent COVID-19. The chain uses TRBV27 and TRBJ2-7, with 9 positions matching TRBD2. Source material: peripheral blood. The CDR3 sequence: CASTSGGHGAGGTYEQYF. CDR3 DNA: TGTGCCAGCACCTCCGGGGGTCACGGGGCGGGAGGGACCTACGAGCAGTACTTC.